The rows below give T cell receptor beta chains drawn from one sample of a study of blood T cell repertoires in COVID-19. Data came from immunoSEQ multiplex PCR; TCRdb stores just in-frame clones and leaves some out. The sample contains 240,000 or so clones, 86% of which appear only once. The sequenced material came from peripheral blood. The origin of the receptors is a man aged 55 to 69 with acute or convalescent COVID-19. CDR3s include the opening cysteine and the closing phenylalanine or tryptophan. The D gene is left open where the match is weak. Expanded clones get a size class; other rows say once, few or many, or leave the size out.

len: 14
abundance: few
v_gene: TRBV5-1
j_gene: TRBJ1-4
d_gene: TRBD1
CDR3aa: CASSRGQVNEKLFF
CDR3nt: TGCGCCAGCAGCCGAGGACAGGTTAATGAAAAACTGTTTTTT

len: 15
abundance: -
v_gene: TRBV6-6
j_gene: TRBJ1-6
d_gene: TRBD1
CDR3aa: CASRSSTGAHSPLHF
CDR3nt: TGTGCCAGCAGGTCCTCGACAGGGGCCCATTCACCCCTCCACTTT

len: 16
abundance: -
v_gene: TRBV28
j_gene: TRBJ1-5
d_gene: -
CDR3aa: CASSLSPKDQGPAQHF
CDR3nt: TGTGCCAGCAGTTTATCCCCAAAGGATCAGGGCCCCGCTCAGCATTTT

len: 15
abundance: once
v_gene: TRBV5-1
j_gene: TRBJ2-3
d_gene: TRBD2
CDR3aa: CASGNSGGSTDTQYF
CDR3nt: TGCGCCAGCGGAAATAGCGGGGGTAGCACAGATACGCAGTATTTT

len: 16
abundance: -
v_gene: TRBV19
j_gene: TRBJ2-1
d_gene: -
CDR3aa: CASSILSGTSYNEQFF
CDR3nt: TGTGCCAGTAGTATATTATCCGGGACTTCCTACAATGAGCAGTTCTTC

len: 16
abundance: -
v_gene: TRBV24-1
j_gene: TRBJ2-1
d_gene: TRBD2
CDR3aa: CATSDSQERDGDEQFF
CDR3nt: TGTGCCACCAGTGATTCCCAAGAGCGGGACGGCGATGAGCAGTTCTTC

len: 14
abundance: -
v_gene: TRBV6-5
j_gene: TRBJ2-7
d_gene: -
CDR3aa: CASSYQGRAYEQYF
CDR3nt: TGTGCCAGCAGTTACCAGGGGAGGGCCTACGAGCAGTACTTC

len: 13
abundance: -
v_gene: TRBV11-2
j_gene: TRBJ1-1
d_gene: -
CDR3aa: CASSLAGYTEAFF
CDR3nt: TGTGCCAGCAGCTTAGCAGGGTACACTGAAGCTTTCTTT

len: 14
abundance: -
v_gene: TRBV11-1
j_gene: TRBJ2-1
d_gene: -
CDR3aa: CASSLGREYNEQFF
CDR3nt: TGTGCCAGCAGCCTAGGACGGGAGTACAATGAGCAGTTCTTC

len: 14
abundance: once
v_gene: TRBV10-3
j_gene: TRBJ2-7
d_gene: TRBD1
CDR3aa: CAIGLAGGGYEQYF
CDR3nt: TGTGCCATCGGCTTGGCAGGGGGCGGCTACGAGCAGTACTTC

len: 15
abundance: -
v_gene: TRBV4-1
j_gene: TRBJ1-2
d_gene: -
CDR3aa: CASSQDQGLEVGYTF
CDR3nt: TGCGCCAGCAGCCAAGATCAGGGACTCGAGGTCGGCTACACCTTC

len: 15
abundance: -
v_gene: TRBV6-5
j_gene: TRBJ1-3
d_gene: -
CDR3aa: CASNHRDALGNTIYF
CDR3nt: TGTGCCAGCAATCACAGGGATGCCCTCGGAAACACCATATATTTT

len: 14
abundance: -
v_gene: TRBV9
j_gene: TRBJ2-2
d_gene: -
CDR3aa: CASRPDSGTGELFF
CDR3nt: TGTGCCAGCAGGCCAGACTCGGGCACCGGGGAGCTGTTTTTT

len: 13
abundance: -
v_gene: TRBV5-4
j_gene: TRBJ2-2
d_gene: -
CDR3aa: CASSLPDTGELFF
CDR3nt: TGTGCCAGCAGCTTGCCGGACACCGGGGAGCTGTTTTTT

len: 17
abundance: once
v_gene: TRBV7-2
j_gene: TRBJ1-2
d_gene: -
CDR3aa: CASSFSPRSRINYGYTF
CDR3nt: TGTGCCAGCAGCTTTAGTCCCAGGTCCCGGATAAACTATGGCTACACCTTC

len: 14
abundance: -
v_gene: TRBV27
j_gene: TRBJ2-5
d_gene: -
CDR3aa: CASSSSPLEETQYF
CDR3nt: TGTGCCAGCAGTTCCAGTCCCCTAGAGGAGACCCAGTACTTC

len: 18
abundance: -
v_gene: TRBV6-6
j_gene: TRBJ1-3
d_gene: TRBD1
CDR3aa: CASSRTGGVRSSGNTIYF
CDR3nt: TGTGCCAGCAGTCGGACAGGGGGCGTAAGGTCGTCGGGAAACACCATATATTTT

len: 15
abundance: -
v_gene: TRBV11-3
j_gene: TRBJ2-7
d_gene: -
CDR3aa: CASSSRTRASYEQYF
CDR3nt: TGTGCCAGCAGCTCCAGGACACGGGCTAGCTACGAGCAGTACTTC

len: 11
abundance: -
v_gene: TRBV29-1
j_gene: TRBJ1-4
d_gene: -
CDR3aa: CSAGGNEKLFF
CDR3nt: TGCAGCGCCGGGGGTAATGAAAAACTGTTTTTT

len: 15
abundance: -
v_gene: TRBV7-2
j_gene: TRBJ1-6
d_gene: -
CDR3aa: CASSPPGQLNSPLHF
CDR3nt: TGTGCCAGCAGCCCGCCGGGACAACTGAACTCACCCCTCCACTTT

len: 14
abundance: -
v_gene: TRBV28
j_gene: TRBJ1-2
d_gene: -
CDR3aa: CASSWDTRNYGYTF
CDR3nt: TGTGCCAGCAGTTGGGACACGAGAAACTATGGCTACACCTTC

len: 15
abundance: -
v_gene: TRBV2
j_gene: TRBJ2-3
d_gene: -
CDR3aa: CASTRQRPGTDTQYF
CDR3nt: TGTGCCAGCACCCGACAACGACCGGGGACAGATACGCAGTATTTT

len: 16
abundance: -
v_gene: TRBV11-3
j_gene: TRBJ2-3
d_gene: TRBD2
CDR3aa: CASSEWERENTDTQYF
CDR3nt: TGTGCCAGCAGCGAGTGGGAGCGGGAGAATACAGATACGCAGTATTTT

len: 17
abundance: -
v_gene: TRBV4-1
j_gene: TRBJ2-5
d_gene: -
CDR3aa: CASSQDKRSLGGETQYF
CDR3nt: TGCGCCAGCAGCCAAGACAAGCGGTCCCTTGGCGGAGAGACCCAGTACTTC

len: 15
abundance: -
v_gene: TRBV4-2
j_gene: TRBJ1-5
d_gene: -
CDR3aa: CASSQGSVSNQPQHF
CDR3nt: TGTGCCAGCAGCCAAGGGAGCGTTAGCAATCAGCCCCAGCATTTT

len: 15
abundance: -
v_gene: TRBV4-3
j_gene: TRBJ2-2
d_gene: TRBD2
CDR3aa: CASSPVGGRTGELFF
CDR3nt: TGCGCCAGCAGCCCCGTTGGCGGGAGGACCGGGGAGCTGTTTTTT

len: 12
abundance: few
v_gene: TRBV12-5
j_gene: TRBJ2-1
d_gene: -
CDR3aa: CASGLSRNEQFF
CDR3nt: TGTGCTAGTGGTTTGTCCCGCAATGAGCAGTTCTTC

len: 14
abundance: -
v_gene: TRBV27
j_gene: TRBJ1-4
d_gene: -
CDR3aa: CATAGSAVGEKLFF
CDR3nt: TGTGCCACCGCGGGGTCTGCGGTAGGCGAAAAACTGTTTTTT

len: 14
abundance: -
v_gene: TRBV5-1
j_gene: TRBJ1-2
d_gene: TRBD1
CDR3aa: CASSQGQGSMGYTF
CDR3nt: TGCGCCAGCAGCCAGGGACAGGGTTCTATGGGCTACACCTTC

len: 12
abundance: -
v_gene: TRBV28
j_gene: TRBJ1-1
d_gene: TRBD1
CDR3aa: CASSLTQGQSEF
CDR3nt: TGTGCCAGCAGTTTAACCCAGGGACAGAGTGAATTT

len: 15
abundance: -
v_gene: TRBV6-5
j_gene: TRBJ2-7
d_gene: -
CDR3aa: CASSYGTPSSYEQYF
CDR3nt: TGTGCCAGCAGTTACGGGACACCTAGCTCCTACGAGCAGTACTTC

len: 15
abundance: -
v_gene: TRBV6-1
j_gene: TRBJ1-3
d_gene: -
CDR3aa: CASSEAPVSGNTIYF
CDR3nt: TGTGCCAGCAGTGAAGCTCCGGTCTCTGGAAACACCATATATTTT

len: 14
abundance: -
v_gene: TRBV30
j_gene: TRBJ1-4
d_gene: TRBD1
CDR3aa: CAWSPGQGHEKLFF
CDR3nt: TGTGCCTGGAGTCCAGGACAGGGGCATGAAAAACTGTTTTTT

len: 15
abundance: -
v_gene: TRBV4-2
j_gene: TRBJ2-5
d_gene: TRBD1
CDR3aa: CASSQNQGAGETQYF
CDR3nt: TGTGCCAGCAGCCAGAACCAGGGGGCCGGGGAGACCCAGTACTTC